The next 32 T cell receptor beta chains were all read from a single sample in a study of CD8 T cells in ankylosing spondylitis (dated by TCRdb to 2016 to 2017). Library creation used 5' RACE. TCRdb shows the sequencer as Illumina HiSeq 2500. TCRdb reworked the public reads: Q25 trimming with fastp, MiXCR clone assembly, productive beta chains retained. Each CDR3 protein gets just one entry, which takes the most common genes and DNA from the rows behind it. The sample yields a few hundred thousand distinct CDR3 sequences; more than 9% were counted once. The leading ten clones occupy about 20% of the sample. Sequencing used blood, either unsorted or a sorted T cell fraction (not recorded which). The receptor source for this set is a male donor with ankylosing spondylitis or in good health (not recorded which).

In this sample, this clonotype turned up a few times. As DNA, the CDR3 is TGTGCCAGCAGGTCCCCCCCCGCAGGGGTGAACACTGAAGCTTTCTTT. The encoded protein is CASRSPPAGVNTEAFF. This chain joins TRBV7-9 and TRBJ1-1, with D maybe TRBD1 (6 bases). Germline-derived CDR1 and CDR2 are SEHNR and FQNEAQ (reference sequence). This CDR3 contains 16 residues. The V end lost 6 bases, the J end lost 0 bases, and 17 bases lay between the germline ends.

The chain uses TRBV5-5 and TRBJ1-5, with D unresolved. Trimming left V 5 bases short and J 0 bases short, with 18 bases between. CDR3 length equals 17 residues. The germline gives CDR1 SGHKS, CDR2 YYEKEE (reference sequence). In nucleotides, the CDR3 is TGTGCCAGCAGTCCGCGTTCGGTCGGGGATAGCAATCAGCCCCAGCATTTT. This encodes CASSPRSVGDSNQPQHF.

The rearrangement joins TRBV12-3 or TRBV12-4 to TRBJ1-5; D is possibly TRBD1 (5 bases). There are 15 residues in the CDR3. With 6 bases removed from V and 6 bases from J, the gap between germline ends came to 18 bases. The CDR3 region is CASSPSLGRGQPQHF. CDR3 coding DNA: TGTGCCAGCAGCCCATCGCTTGGTAGGGGTCAGCCCCAGCATTTT.

This clonotype was counted ten times or more. This sequence joins TRBV5-1 and TRBJ2-1; D might be TRBD2 (6 bases). Germline loops: CDR1 SGHRS, CDR2 YFSETQ. This CDR3 comprises 13 residues. Trimming pared 3 bases from V and 10 bases from J, leaving 14 bases between. This chain's CDR3 is CASSSDYFSEQFF. CDR3 nucleotides: TGCGCCAGCAGCTCGGACTACTTCTCCGAGCAGTTCTTC. Full variable domain (remainder filled in from reference TRBV5-1 and TRBJ2-1): KAGVTQTPRYLIKTRGQQVTLSCSPISGHRSVSWYQQTPGQGLQFLFEYFSETQRNKGNFPGRFSGRQFSNSRSEMNVSTLELGDSALYLCASSSDYFSEQFFGPGTRLTVL.

A few counts support this clonotype. J is TRBJ2-7 and V is TRBV3-1, with 7 bases that match TRBD1. Germline loops: CDR1 LGHDT, CDR2 YNNKEL (reference sequence). The CDR3 has 14 residues. V shed 2 bases and J 6 bases; nucleotides not matched to a gene: 7. The DNA of the CDR3 is TGTGCCAGCAGCCAAAGGGGGCCAGCCGCCGAGCAGTACTTC. Amino acid sequence: CASSQRGPAAEQYF.

To note about this clonotype: A single base separates this from a much larger clone, so it may be a read error. The chain carries TRBV20-1 and TRBJ2-3; a weak D match, TRBD1 (6 bases). The CDR3 runs to 17 residues. CDR1 and CDR2 (germline): DFQATT, SNEGSKA (reference sequence). CDR3: CCARPSGLRGITDTQYF. The CDR3 DNA reads TGCTGTGCTAGACCAAGCGGCCTTAGGGGGATCACAGATACGCAGTATTTT.

This clonotype was seen many times. The chain couples TRBV5-1 to TRBJ1-5; no definite D call. With 0 bases removed from V and 4 bases from J, the gap between germline ends came to 5 bases. The CDR3 totals 13 residues. Germline loops: CDR1 SGHRS, CDR2 YFSETQ. The CDR3 sequence: CASSLGWNQPQHF. Here the CDR3 DNA reads TGCGCCAGCAGCTTGGGATGGAATCAGCCCCAGCATTTT.

The genes are TRBV28 and TRBJ2-3; tentatively, D is TRBD2 (6 bases). V lost 3 bases and J 0 bases, leaving 10 bases between the germline ends. CDR1 and CDR2 from the germline V gene are MDHEN and SYDVKM. CDR3 length: 15 residues. CDR3 sequence: CASSFAGPSTDTQYF. The CDR3 nucleotides are TGTGCCAGCAGTTTCGCGGGGCCGAGCACAGATACGCAGTATTTT.

In its sample, this clonotype was seen many times. The rearrangement uses TRBV5-1 and TRBJ2-2; 11 bases are shared with TRBD1. Germline V gene data show CDR1 as SGHRS and CDR2 as YFSETQ. The CDR3 consists of 16 residues. J gave up 3 bases and V 2 bases, and 3 bases lay outside the gene matches. CDR3 sequence (DNA): TGCGCCAGCAGCTTTGGACAGGGGGCCGACACCGGGGAGCTGTTTTTT. Residues: CASSFGQGADTGELFF.

This clonotype was found many times. The rearrangement uses TRBV24-1 and TRBJ2-3, with 9 bases matching TRBD2. After removal of 3 bases from V and 4 bases from J, the junction contained 7 bases not matched to a gene. The CDR3 has 16 amino acids. Germline CDR1 reads KGHDR; CDR2 reads SFDVKD. The CDR3 region is CATSDRAGGEPDTQYF. CDR3 bases: TGTGCCACCAGTGATCGAGCGGGGGGCGAACCAGATACGCAGTATTTT.

This clonotype has ten or more counts. The chain combines TRBV18 with TRBJ2-7; 9 nucleotides agree with TRBD2. The CDR3 totals 15 residues. From germline, CDR1 is KGHSH and CDR2 LQKENI. After removal of 5 bases from V and 3 bases from J, the junction contained 8 bases not matched to a gene. CDR3 nucleotides: TGTGCCAGCTCATTCGGACTAGCGAACCTCTACGAGCAGTACTTC. Translating gives CASSFGLANLYEQYF. The complete variable domain, with remaining parts taken from reference TRBV18 and TRBJ2-7, reads NAGVMQNPRHLVRRRGQEARLRCSPMKGHSHVYWYRQLPEEGLKFMVYLQKENIIDESGMPKERFSAEFPKEGPSILRIQQVVRGDSAAYFCASSFGLANLYEQYFGPGTRLTVT.

The chain is built from TRBV5-1 and TRBJ2-5, with D perhaps matching TRBD1 or TRBD2 (6 bases each). The V and J ends lost 0 bases and 4 bases respectively, with 22 bases between them. There are 18 residues in the CDR3. Germline assignment: CDR1 SGHRS and CDR2 YFSETQ. DNA of the CDR3: TGCGCCAGCAGCTTGGCCGCTAGGGGGGTTTCTGAGGGAGAGACCCAGTACTTC. Residues: CASSLAARGVSEGETQYF.

This clonotype was seen repeatedly, ten times or more. This chain uses TRBV5-1 with TRBJ1-6, with 7 nucleotides matching TRBD1. The germline CDR1 and CDR2 sequences are SGHRS and YFSETQ. With V trimmed by 4 bases and J by 7 bases, 5 bases remained unmatched. The CDR3 is 14 amino acids. For the CDR3, the DNA is TGCGCCAGCAGCGGGGACAGCAAGAATTCACCCCTCCACTTT. Its translation: CASSGDSKNSPLHF.

This clonotype was counted ten times or more. The chain is built from TRBV5-1 and TRBJ2-2; tentatively, D is TRBD1 or TRBD2 (7 bases each). V was cut by 4 bases and J by 1 base, with 11 bases left in between. This CDR3 is built from 15 residues. Germline V gene lookup returns CDR1 SGHRS and CDR2 YFSETQ. As DNA, the CDR3 is TGCGCCAGCAGCATCAGGGGGGGGAACACCGGGGAGCTGTTTTTT. Translated: CASSIRGGNTGELFF.

The table lists this clonotype with many counts. V usage is TRBV6-1 and J usage is TRBJ1-2, with a tentative D call TRBD1 (6 bases). Germline CDR1 and CDR2: MNHNS and SASEGT. Between the trimmed V and J ends, which lost 0 bases and 5 bases, there was a span of 16 bases. The CDR3 spans 16 residues. In nucleotides, the CDR3 is TGTGCCAGCAGTGAAGCCACGCCGGGGCAGGGGTATGGCTACACCTTC. It encodes CASSEATPGQGYGYTF.

This clonotype was observed at least ten times. This chain uses TRBV5-1 with TRBJ1-1; D is unclear. This CDR3 is 15 amino acids long. CDR1 and CDR2 from the germline V gene are SGHRS and YFSETQ. Trimming pared 3 bases from V and 3 bases from J, leaving 15 bases between. The CDR3: CASSSIQDGDTEAFF. The CDR3 DNA reads as TGCGCCAGCAGCTCTATTCAGGACGGAGACACTGAAGCTTTCTTT.

This clonotype has ten or more counts. This chain connects TRBV5-1 to TRBJ2-1; weak D call: TRBD2 (5 bases). The germline V gene has CDR1 SGHRS and CDR2 YFSETQ. The CDR3 has 13 amino acids. V was cut by 3 bases and J by 9 bases, with 13 bases left in between. CDR3 in amino acids: CASSSPLAVEQFF. The CDR3 region has the DNA TGCGCCAGCAGCTCACCGCTAGCAGTTGAGCAGTTCTTC.

V and J are TRBV7-9 and TRBJ2-5, with 7 bases lining up with TRBD2. V was clipped by 0 bases and J by 5 bases; unmatched bases: 9. The CDR3 sequence is 16 residues long. In germline, CDR1 is SEHNR, CDR2 FQNEAQ (reference sequence). The CDR3 DNA reads as TGTGCCAGCAGCTTAGCCCCCGGGACTATCTCGGAGACCCAGTACTTC. Translation gives CASSLAPGTISETQYF.

This clonotype has only a few counts. The CDR3 sequence is CSVEKGRGEKLFF. CDR3 nucleotides: TGCAGCGTTGAGAAAGGACGAGGTGAAAAACTGTTTTTT. V is TRBV29-1 and J is TRBJ1-4; the D is unclear. CDR3 length: 13 residues. Germline CDR1 and CDR2: SQVTM and ANQGSEA. Trimming left V 3 bases short and J 7 bases short, with 12 bases between.

The chain combines TRBV4-1 with TRBJ2-1; TRBD1 is a possible D gene (6 bases). V lost 0 bases and J 7 bases, leaving 16 bases between the germline ends. Germline CDR1 and CDR2: MGHRA and YSYEKL. The CDR3 is made up of 16 amino acids. This chain's CDR3 is CASSQEGHPLDNEQFF. CDR3 DNA sequence: TGCGCCAGCAGCCAAGAGGGACACCCCCTGGATAATGAGCAGTTCTTC.

The J gene is TRBJ2-1, the V gene TRBV2, with 10 positions matching TRBD1. There are 15 residues in the CDR3. Germline assignment: CDR1 SNHLY and CDR2 FYNNEI. Losses at the gene ends were 6 bases for V and 2 bases for J; bases not matched to a gene: 4. This chain's CDR3 is CASRGDRGPYNEQFF. CDR3 sequence (DNA): TGTGCCAGCAGGGGGGACAGGGGTCCCTACAATGAGCAGTTCTTC. The full variable domain, rest sourced from reference TRBV2 and TRBJ2-1, is EPEVTQTPSHQVTQMGQEVILRCVPISNHLYFYWYRQILGQKVEFLVSFYNNEISEKSEIFDDQFSVERPDGSNFTLKIRSTKLEDSAMYFCASRGDRGPYNEQFFGPGTRLTVL.

This clonotype has a count of ten or more. The V call is TRBV2, the J call TRBJ1-2; D uncertain. V dropped 1 base and J dropped 4 bases, with 10 bases sitting between them. The CDR3 length is 14 residues. Per the germline V gene, CDR1 is SNHLY and CDR2 is FYNNEI. CDR3 nucleotides: TGTGCCAGCAGTGAAGGGGCCGCTGTCTATGGCTACACCTTC. As protein: CASSEGAAVYGYTF.

The V gene is TRBV24-1, the J gene TRBJ1-2, with D tentatively TRBD1 (6 bases). V was pared by 4 bases and J by 7 bases, with 18 bases between. The CDR3 length is 15 residues. The germline V gene has CDR1 KGHDR and CDR2 SFDVKD. CDR3 region: CATSDNTGQLVGYTF. Written as DNA, the CDR3 is TGTGCCACCAGTGACAACACTGGACAGCTAGTTGGCTACACCTTC.

The table lists this clonotype with many counts. The chain has TRBV14 and TRBJ2-5, with 11 bases lining up with TRBD2. Germline-derived CDR1 and CDR2 are SGHDN and FVKESK. CDR3 length equals 19 residues. The V gene end was trimmed by 4 bases and the J gene end by 0 bases; junction bases not matched to a gene: 13. The CDR3 here is CASSPSGRLAGTYQETQYF. The CDR3 DNA sequence: TGTGCCAGCAGCCCTTCCGGCAGACTAGCGGGAACGTACCAAGAGACCCAGTACTTC.

This rearrangement joins TRBV7-9 to TRBJ2-2; D unresolved. CDR3 size: 15 residues. Looked up from germline, CDR1 is SEHNR and CDR2 is FQNEAQ (reference sequence). Trimming took off 0 bases at V and 6 bases at J, with 11 bases between the two ends. The CDR3 loop is CASSLAQKGSGELFF. In DNA, the CDR3 is TGTGCCAGCAGCTTAGCCCAAAAGGGTTCCGGGGAGCTGTTTTTT. The whole variable domain, remainder taken from reference TRBV7-9 and TRBJ2-2, is DTGVSQNPRHKITKRGQNVTFRCDPISEHNRLYWYRQTLGQGPEFLTYFQNEAQLEKSRLLSDRFSAERPKGSFSTLEIQRTEQGDSAMYLCASSLAQKGSGELFFGEGSRLTVL.

This clonotype was observed at least ten times. The CDR3 loop is CASSWGFNSNQPQHF. In DNA form, the CDR3 reads TGTGCCAGCTCGTGGGGTTTCAATAGCAATCAGCCCCAGCATTTT. The chain uses TRBV12-3 or TRBV12-4 and TRBJ1-5; D uncertain. The CDR3 sequence is 15 residues long. V dropped 8 bases and J dropped 0 bases, with 14 bases sitting between them.

This clonotype was seen many times. V is TRBV28 and J is TRBJ2-3; 9 nucleotides line up with TRBD1. The length of the CDR3 is 17 residues. Germline CDR1 reads MDHEN; CDR2 reads SYDVKM. V was clipped by 0 bases and J by 1 base; unmatched bases: 5. The CDR3 DNA sequence: TGTGCCAGCAGTTTATGGGACAGGGGATTGGGCACAGATACGCAGTATTTT. It codes for CASSLWDRGLGTDTQYF. Supplemented by reference TRBV28 and TRBJ2-3, the full variable domain reads DVKVTQSSRYLVKRTGEKVFLECVQDMDHENMFWYRQDPGLGLRLIYFSYDVKMKEKGDIPEGYSVSREKKERFSLILESASTNQTSMYLCASSLWDRGLGTDTQYFGPGTRLTVL.

The table lists this clonotype with many counts. The rearrangement links TRBV20-1 to TRBJ1-2; possible D gene TRBD1, 5 bases. This CDR3 is 9 amino acids long. Germline CDR1 and CDR2: DFQATT and SNEGSKA (reference sequence). V shed 6 bases and J shed 11 bases, with 10 bases lying between them. DNA for the CDR3: TGCAGTGCCGGGGGGGGGTACACCTTC. It yields the protein CSAGGGYTF.

This clonotype was recorded only once. Germline is not matched at one junction end, which may reflect a read error. This chain links TRBV20-1 with TRBJ2-5, with TRBD1 matching over 10 bases. CDR3 length equals 15 residues. Germline V CDR1 and CDR2: DFQATT, SNEGSKA (reference sequence). The chain's CDR3 is CCAQGQGEGQETQYF. CDR3 coding DNA: TGCTGTGCCCAAGGACAGGGGGAAGGGCAAGAGACCCAGTACTTC.

This clonotype was seen repeatedly, ten times or more. V gene TRBV20-1 combines with J gene TRBJ2-7; 7 positions agree with TRBD1. The CDR3 consists of 12 residues. Germline CDR1 is DFQATT and CDR2 is SNEGSKA (reference sequence). V trimming: 5 bases; J trimming: 7 bases; junction bases outside the gene matches: 8. The CDR3 DNA reads TGCAGTGCTCGTCCCACAGGGGATGAGCAGTACTTC. Its translation is CSARPTGDEQYF.

This clonotype turned up a few times. CDR3 region: CASSPTSGGAYNEQFF. The CDR3 coding sequence is TGTGCCAGCAGTCCCACTAGCGGGGGGGCCTACAATGAGCAGTTCTTC. The chain is built from TRBV7-9 and TRBJ2-1; 13 nucleotides agree with TRBD2. This CDR3 is built from 16 residues. Per the germline V gene, CDR1 is SEHNR and CDR2 is FQNEAQ (reference sequence). Trimming removed 6 bases from V and 2 bases from J; junction bases left unmatched: 4. The full variable domain, its missing parts supplied by reference TRBV7-9 and TRBJ2-1, is DTGVSQNPRHKITKRGQNVTFRCDPISEHNRLYWYRQTLGQGPEFLTYFQNEAQLEKSRLLSDRFSAERPKGSFSTLEIQRTEQGDSAMYLCASSPTSGGAYNEQFFGPGTRLTVL.

This clonotype was detected ten times or more. V usage is TRBV20-1 and J usage is TRBJ2-1, with TRBD2 identical over 9 bases. The trim removed 1 base at V and 7 bases at J, leaving 5 bases unmatched. CDR1 is DFQATT, CDR2 SNEGSKA, per germline (reference sequence). This CDR3 spans 14 amino acids. In nucleotides, the CDR3 is TGCAGTGCTAGAGCTAGCGGGGCGCAGAATGAGCAGTTCTTC. The encoded protein is CSARASGAQNEQFF.